The 6 T cell receptor beta chains below were found in one sample sequenced in a study of beta chain features in type 1 diabetes. The entirety of the isolated RNA underwent reverse transcription, so expressed TCRB transcripts were sequenced. Using immunoSEQ multiplex PCR, the repertoire was profiled, and TCRdb retains in-frame clones only, with some absent. This table holds hundreds of thousands of clones, 15% to 20% found once. The sequencing input was naive CD4+ T cells from blood. The receptors stem from a woman between 18 and 29 years old in good health.

In this sample, this clone turned up a few times. The chain carries TRBV7-2 and TRBJ1-5, with 7 bases that match TRBD1. CDR3 size: 16 residues. Per germline, CDR1 SGHTA and CDR2 FQGNSA. The ends lost 3 bases at V and 0 bases at J; junction bases unmatched: 5. The CDR3 is CASSFNRGGSNQPQHF. The CDR3 DNA is TGTGCCAGCAGCTTTAACAGGGGAGGTAGCAATCAGCCCCAGCATTTT.

The V and J genes are TRBV28 and TRBJ1-2, with unresolved D. Per the germline V gene, CDR1 is MDHEN and CDR2 is SYDVKM. V lost 5 bases to trimming and J lost 8 bases, with 9 bases between them. The CDR3 is made up of 11 amino acids. The CDR3 DNA reads TGTGCCAGCAGTATCATAGGCGGCTACACCTTC. Its protein is CASSIIGGYTF.

The gene calls are TRBV6-6 and TRBJ2-5; D is ambiguous. Trimming removed 2 bases at V and 5 bases at J, with 18 bases between. The CDR3 has 16 residues. The V gene's germline CDR1 is MNHNY and CDR2 SVGAGI (reference sequence). In DNA, the CDR3 is TGTGCCAGCAGTTACGGCCGCCATACCCCTCAGGAGACCCAGTACTTC. Protein product: CASSYGRHTPQETQYF.

In this sample, this clone turned up a few times. The chain joins TRBV28 to TRBJ2-7, with D tentatively TRBD1 (6 bases). CDR1 is MDHEN and CDR2 is SYDVKM in the germline V gene. Trimming shortened V by 5 bases and J by 6 bases, and 11 bases separated the two germline ends. This CDR3 has 12 amino acids. As DNA, the CDR3 is TGTGCCAGCAGTACGACAGGCACCGAGCAGTACTTC. Its translation is CASSTTGTEQYF.

This clone has just a few counts. The chain uses TRBV2 and TRBJ2-3; 11 bases are shared with TRBD1. The CDR3 totals 14 residues. In germline, CDR1 is SNHLY, CDR2 FYNNEI. Unmatched junction bases numbered 1, after V lost 4 bases and J lost 4 bases. In nucleotides, the CDR3 is TGTGCCAGCAGTGGGACAGGGGGCGCAGATACGCAGTATTTT. Its translation: CASSGTGGADTQYF.

In its sample, this clone was seen once. J is TRBJ1-2 and V is TRBV28; 7 nucleotides line up with TRBD1. V dropped 3 bases and J dropped 4; count of bases not matched to a gene: 5. Germline CDR1 and CDR2: MDHEN and SYDVKM. The CDR3 extends over 14 amino acids. The CDR3 sequence is CASSFWDSLYGYTF. CDR3 bases: TGTGCCAGCAGTTTTTGGGACAGCCTCTATGGCTACACCTTC.